This entry describes one T cell receptor (beta chain). The germline gives CDR1 SNHLY, CDR2 FYNNEI. There are 15 residues in the CDR3. The junction had 3 bases not matched to a gene; V was cut back by 4 bases and J by 0 bases. The source of the sample is a study of blood T cell repertoires in COVID-19. Study details: Sources were T cells, B-cell-depleted T cells, or PBMCs; the material itself was cDNA or gDNA.

Original data processing: Researchers report that nucleated cell counts were estimated from reference gene primer amplification. Only in-frame clones appear in the TCRdb table, and some are missing; sequencing was by immunoSEQ multiplex PCR. V and J calls and clone size are given by that table; D and trimming were obtained from the DNA. The sample consists of a few hundred thousand clones, about 91% of them appearing once. The genes are TRBV2 and TRBJ2-5; TRBD2 matches 9 bases. The sequenced material came from peripheral blood. The TCR sequence derives from a woman aged 50 to 60 with COVID-19, enrolled during active disease. CDR3 nucleotide sequence: TGTGCCAGCAGTGGAAGCGGGGGGTACCAAGAGACCCAGTACTTC. Residues: CASSGSGGYQETQYF.